This T cell receptor beta chain was sequenced for a study of CD8 T cells in Susac syndrome (dated by TCRdb to the late 2010s). In terms of the full investigation: The study used repertoire sequencing to test whether antigen drove CD8+ T cell activation and differentiation in Susac syndrome.

In the case of this clonotype: Its specific antigen is unknown. No much larger clone exists at a distance of one base, and base qualities are not known.

The germline V gene yields SQVTM for CDR1 and ANQGSEA for CDR2. The CDR3, cysteine through phenylalanine, is 11 amino acids long. Left in the record is the CDR3 DNA by itself, 33 bases read in frame from the first base. V and J are truncated by 4 bases and 7 bases respectively, leaving an intervening sequence of 9 bases. Findings and caveats that apply to the study as a whole: The number of individuals in the TCR sequencing and HLA analysis was acknowledged as relatively small.

RNA was extracted using the RNeasy kit, and roughly 0.5 to 1 ug of the RNA was reverse transcribed with random hexamers. The immunoSEQ multiplex PCR assay, which covers 54 Vbeta and 13 Jbeta segments, was used to amplify TCR beta CDR3 regions. To correct PCR amplification bias, a synthetic template baseline was used for both primer optimization and computational correction. The original methods were these. Only productive sequences were kept, with reads annotated to V, D and J genes according to IMGT and analyzed in immunoSEQ Analyzer. To calculate clonality, Shannon entropy was normalized by log2 of the number of productive unique sequences and then subtracted from one. For each patient and control, public and private clones were evaluated among the 100 most prevalent clones. Susac-specific clones were defined as absent from healthy and MS cohorts, approximately 1,000 published viral clones and other ImmuneACCESS disease sequences. The raw public data were reprocessed by TCRdb itself: fastp quality trimming at Q25, MiXCR clonotype calling, in-frame beta chains only. CDR3 protein sequences are deduplicated, and each keeps its most common genes and DNA. The V and J calls were determined by TCRdb, not by the authors. The sample table holds about 200,000 distinct CDR3 sequences, of which 90% to 95% were seen once. The top ten hold roughly 0.088% of the sample.

Peripheral blood CD8+ and CD4+ T cells from healthy donors, Susac syndrome patients and multiple sclerosis patients were profiled using high-throughput TCR beta sequencing. The multiple sclerosis controls were treatment-naive patients whose relapsing-remitting disease, either stable or active, fulfilled the revised McDonald criteria. Bulk CD8+ and CD4+ T cells were purified by magnetic negative isolation, while CD8+ TEMRA cells were enriched using FACS. Blood was collected in EDTA tubes and processed within 24 hours, with PBMCs isolated through density gradient centrifugation. PBMCs intended for TCR sequencing were frozen in liquid nitrogen and were later thawed in a 37 degrees C water bath. A purity of at least 90% was achieved for sorted or isolated CD4+, CD8+ and CD8+ TEMRA cells.

What was sequenced was CD4+ T cells from PBMCs. This receptor was obtained from a human donor with multiple sclerosis. This chain is built from TRBV29-1 and TRBJ2-3; the D gene lacks a confident call. The CDR3 protein: CSVGWSNTQYF. The nucleotides read TGCAGCGTTGGGTGGTCAAATACGCAGTATTTT.